This T cell receptor (beta chain) is from a study of human T cells and chemical hapten exposure. Only a few counts were recorded for this clonotype. The antigen is not known. TCRdb re-analysed the RACE reads in MiXCR, keeping a single row per CDR3 protein. The table has roughly 80,000 distinct CDR3 sequences, approximately 12% seen once. Findings and caveats of the study: Expanded TCR counts at PT1 went up together with patch test score, a positive correlation. TCRs whose frequency exceeded 1 in 1000 remained the same following DPC sensitization.

V was pared by 4 bases and J by 5 bases, with 17 bases between. The CDR3 contains 16 residues. Germline loops: CDR1 KGHDR, CDR2 SFDVKD. Time point meaning: patch test 1, 2 weeks after DPC sensitization. As to treatment: therapeutic diphenylcyclopropenone sensitization with weekly scalp DPC. It was unfractionated whole blood from which total RNA was extracted. Source: whole blood, taken in connection with sensitization to the hapten diphenylcyclopropenone (DPC). This receptor was identified in a woman aged 45 to 65 with alopecia areata. Some clones in this sample may be carry-over from other donors' samples. V and J are TRBV24-1 and TRBJ2-1; D tentatively fits TRBD1 or TRBD2 (5 bases each). Here the CDR3 reads CATSDPHYEGNNEQFF. In DNA, the CDR3 is TGTGCCACCAGTGACCCTCACTACGAGGGGAACAATGAGCAGTTCTTC.